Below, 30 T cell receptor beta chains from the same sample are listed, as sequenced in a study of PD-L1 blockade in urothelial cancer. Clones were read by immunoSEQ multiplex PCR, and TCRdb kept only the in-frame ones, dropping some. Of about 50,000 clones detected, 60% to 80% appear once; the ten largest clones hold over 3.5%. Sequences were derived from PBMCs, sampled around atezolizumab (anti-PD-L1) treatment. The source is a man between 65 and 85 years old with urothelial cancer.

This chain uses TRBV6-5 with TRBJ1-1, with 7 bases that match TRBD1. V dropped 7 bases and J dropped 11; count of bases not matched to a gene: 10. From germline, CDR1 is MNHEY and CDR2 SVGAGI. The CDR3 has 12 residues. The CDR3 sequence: CASNSNRGRAFF. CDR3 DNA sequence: TGTGCCAGCAACTCGAACAGGGGTAGGGCTTTCTTT.

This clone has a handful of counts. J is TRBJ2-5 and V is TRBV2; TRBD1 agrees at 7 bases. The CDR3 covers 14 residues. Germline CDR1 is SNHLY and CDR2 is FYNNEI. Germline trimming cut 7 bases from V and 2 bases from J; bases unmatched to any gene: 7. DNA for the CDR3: TGTGCCAGCACTCAATCCAGGGGGCAAGAGACCCAGTACTTC. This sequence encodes CASTQSRGQETQYF. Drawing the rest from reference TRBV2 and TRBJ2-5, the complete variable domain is EPEVTQTPSHQVTQMGQEVILRCVPISNHLYFYWYRQILGQKVEFLVSFYNNEISEKSEIFDDQFSVERPDGSNFTLKIRSTKLEDSAMYFCASTQSRGQETQYFGPGTRLLVL.

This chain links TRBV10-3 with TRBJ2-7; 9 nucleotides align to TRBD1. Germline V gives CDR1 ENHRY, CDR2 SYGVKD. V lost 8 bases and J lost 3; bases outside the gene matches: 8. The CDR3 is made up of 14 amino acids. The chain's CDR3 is CAIGKEGQGYEQYF. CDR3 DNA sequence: TGTGCCATCGGGAAGGAGGGACAGGGCTACGAGCAGTACTTC.

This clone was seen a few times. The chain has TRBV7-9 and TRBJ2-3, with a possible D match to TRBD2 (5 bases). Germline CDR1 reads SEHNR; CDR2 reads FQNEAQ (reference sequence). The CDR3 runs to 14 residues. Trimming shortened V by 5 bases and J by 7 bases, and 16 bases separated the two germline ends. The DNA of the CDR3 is TGTGCCAGCAGCCTTCTAGCCCCGGGTAATACGCAGTATTTT. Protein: CASSLLAPGNTQYF.

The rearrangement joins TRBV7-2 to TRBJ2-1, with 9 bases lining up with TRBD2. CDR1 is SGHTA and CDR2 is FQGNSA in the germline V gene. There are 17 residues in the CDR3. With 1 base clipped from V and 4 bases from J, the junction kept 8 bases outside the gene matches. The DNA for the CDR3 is TGTGCCAGCAGCTTAGAACCTAGCGGGGTGAGTTACAATGAGCAGTTCTTC. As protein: CASSLEPSGVSYNEQFF.

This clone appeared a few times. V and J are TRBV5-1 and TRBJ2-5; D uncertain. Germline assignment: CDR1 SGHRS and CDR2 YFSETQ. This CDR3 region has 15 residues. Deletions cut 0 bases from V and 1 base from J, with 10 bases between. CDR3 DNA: TGCGCCAGCAGCTTGGGCCTGACAATCCAAGAGACCCAGTACTTC. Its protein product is CASSLGLTIQETQYF.

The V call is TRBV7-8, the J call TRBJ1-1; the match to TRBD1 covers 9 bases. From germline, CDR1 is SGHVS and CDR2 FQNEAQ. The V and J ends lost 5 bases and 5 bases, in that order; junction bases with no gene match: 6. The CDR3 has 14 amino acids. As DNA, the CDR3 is TGTGCCAGCAGCCGGGACAGGGTAAAGACTGAAGCTTTCTTT. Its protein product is CASSRDRVKTEAFF.

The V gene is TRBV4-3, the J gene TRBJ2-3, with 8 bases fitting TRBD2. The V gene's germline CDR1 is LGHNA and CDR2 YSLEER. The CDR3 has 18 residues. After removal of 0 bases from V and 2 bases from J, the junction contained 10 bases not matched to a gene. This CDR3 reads CASSQEFPGLGNTDTQYF. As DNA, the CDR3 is TGCGCCAGCAGCCAAGAATTCCCGGGACTAGGTAACACAGATACGCAGTATTTT.

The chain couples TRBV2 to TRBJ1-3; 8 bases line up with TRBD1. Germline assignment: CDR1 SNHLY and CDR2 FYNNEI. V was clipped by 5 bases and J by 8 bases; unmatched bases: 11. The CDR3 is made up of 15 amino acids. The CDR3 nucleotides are TGTGCCAGCAGTTTCGGACAGGGCCCGAGGGACACCATATATTTT. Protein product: CASSFGQGPRDTIYF.

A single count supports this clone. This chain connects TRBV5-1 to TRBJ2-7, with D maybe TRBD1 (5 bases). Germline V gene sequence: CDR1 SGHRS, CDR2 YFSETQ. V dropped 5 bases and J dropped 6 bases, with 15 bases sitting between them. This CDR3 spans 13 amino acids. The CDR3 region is CASSRQGSVEQYF. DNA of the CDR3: TGCGCCAGCAGTAGGCAGGGATCGGTCGAGCAGTACTTC.

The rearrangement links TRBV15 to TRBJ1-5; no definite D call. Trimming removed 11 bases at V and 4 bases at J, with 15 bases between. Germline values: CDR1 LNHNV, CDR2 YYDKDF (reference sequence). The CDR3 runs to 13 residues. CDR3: CASAEAGNQPQHF. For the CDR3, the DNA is TGTGCCTCCGCTGAGGCGGGGAATCAGCCCCAGCATTTT.

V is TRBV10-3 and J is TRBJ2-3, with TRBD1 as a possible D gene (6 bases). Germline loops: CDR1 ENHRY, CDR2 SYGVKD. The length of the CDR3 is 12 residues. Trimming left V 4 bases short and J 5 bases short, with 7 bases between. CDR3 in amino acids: CAISGGGDTQYF. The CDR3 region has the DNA TGTGCCATCAGTGGAGGGGGAGATACGCAGTATTTT.

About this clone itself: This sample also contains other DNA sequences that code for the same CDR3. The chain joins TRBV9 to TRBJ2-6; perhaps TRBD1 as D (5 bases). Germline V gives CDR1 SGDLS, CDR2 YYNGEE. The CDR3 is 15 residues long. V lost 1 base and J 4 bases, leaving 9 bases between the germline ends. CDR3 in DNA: TGTGCCAGCAGCGTAACAGGCTCGGGGGCCAACGTCCTGACTTTC. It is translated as CASSVTGSGANVLTF.

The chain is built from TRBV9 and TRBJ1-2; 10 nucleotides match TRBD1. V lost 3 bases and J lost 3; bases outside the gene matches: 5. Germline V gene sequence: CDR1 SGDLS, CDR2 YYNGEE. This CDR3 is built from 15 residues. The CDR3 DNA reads TGTGCCAGCAGCGCCCGACAGGGGGCGTACTATGGCTACACCTTC. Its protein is CASSARQGAYYGYTF.

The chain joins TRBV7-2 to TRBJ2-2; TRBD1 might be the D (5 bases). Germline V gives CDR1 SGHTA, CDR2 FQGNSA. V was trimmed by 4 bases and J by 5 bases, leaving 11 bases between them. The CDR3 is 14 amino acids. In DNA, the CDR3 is TGTGCCAGCAGCTCCAGGGTCCGGACCGGGGAGCTGTTTTTT. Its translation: CASSSRVRTGELFF.

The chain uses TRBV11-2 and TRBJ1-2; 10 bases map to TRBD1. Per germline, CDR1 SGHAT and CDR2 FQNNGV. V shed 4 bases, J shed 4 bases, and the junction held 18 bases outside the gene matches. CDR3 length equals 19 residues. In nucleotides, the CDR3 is TGTGCCAGCAGCTCCGGGGGAGGGACAGGGGCGGCCCGGGCCTATGGCTACACCTTC. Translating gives CASSSGGGTGAARAYGYTF.

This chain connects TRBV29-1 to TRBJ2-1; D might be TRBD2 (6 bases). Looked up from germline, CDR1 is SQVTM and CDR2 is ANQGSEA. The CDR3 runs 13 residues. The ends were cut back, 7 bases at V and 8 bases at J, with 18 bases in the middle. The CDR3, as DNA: TGCAGCGGCGGGGCCTCCACCCCCCATGAGCAGTTCTTC. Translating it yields CSGGASTPHEQFF.

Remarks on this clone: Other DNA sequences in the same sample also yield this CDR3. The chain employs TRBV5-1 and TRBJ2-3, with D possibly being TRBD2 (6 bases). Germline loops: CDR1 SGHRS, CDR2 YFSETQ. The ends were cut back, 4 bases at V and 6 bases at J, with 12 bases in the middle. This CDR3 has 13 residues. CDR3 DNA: TGCGCCAGCAGCCCCGCGGCGGGGGATACGCAGTATTTT. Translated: CASSPAAGDTQYF.

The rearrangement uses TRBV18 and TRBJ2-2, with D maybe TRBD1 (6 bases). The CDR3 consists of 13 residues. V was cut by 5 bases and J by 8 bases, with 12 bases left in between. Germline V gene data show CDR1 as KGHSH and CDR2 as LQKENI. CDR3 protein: CASSKDSEGELFF. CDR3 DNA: TGTGCCAGCTCAAAGGACAGCGAAGGGGAGCTGTTTTTT.

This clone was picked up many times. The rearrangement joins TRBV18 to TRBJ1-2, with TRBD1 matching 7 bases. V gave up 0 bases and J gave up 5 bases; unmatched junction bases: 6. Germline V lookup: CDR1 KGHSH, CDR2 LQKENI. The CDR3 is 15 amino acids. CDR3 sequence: CASSPPGTVTYGYTF. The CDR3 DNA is TGTGCCAGCTCACCACCGGGGACAGTTACTTATGGCTACACCTTC.

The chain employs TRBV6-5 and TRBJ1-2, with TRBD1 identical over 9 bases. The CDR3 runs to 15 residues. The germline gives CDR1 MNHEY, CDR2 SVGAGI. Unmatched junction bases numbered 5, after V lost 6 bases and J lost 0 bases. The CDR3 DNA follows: TGTGCCAGCAGGCTACAGGGGGCGGCTAACTATGGCTACACCTTC. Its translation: CASRLQGAANYGYTF.

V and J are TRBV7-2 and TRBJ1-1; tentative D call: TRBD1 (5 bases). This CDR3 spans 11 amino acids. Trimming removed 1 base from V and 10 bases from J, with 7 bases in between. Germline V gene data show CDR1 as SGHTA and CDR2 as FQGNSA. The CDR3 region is CASSLVGGAFF. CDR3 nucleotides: TGTGCCAGCAGCTTAGTCGGGGGAGCTTTCTTT.

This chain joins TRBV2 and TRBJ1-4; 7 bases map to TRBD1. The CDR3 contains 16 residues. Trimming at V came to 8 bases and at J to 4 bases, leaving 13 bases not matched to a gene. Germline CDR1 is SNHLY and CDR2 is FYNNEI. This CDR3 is CASGTPLGGGNEKLFF. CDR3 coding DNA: TGTGCCAGCGGCACCCCCCTAGGGGGCGGTAATGAAAAACTGTTTTTT.

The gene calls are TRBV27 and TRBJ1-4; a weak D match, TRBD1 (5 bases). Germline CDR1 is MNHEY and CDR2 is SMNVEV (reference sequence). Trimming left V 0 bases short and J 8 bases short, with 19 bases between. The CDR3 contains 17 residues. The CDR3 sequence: CASSLSQPGLFGEKLFF. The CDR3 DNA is TGTGCCAGCAGTTTATCCCAACCAGGGTTGTTCGGCGAAAAACTGTTTTTT.

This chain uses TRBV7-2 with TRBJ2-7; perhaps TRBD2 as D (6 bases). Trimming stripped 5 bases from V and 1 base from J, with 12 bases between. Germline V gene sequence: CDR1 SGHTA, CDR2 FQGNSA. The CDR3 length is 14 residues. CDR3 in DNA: TGTGCCAGCAGCCCCGGGACTTTTTCCTACGAGCAGTACTTC. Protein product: CASSPGTFSYEQYF.

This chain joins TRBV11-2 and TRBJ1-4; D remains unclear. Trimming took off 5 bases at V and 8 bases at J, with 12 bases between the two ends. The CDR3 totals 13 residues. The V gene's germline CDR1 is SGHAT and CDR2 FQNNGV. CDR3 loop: CASSPNSREKLFF. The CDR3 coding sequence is TGTGCCAGCAGCCCTAATTCGAGAGAAAAACTGTTTTTT.

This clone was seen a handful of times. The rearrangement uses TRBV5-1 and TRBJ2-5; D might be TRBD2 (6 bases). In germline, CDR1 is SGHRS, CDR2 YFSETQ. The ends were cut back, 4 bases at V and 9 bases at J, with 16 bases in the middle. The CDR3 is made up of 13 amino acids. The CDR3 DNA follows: TGCGCCAGCAGCGCTGATGGGGGGACGCCCCAGTACTTC. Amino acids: CASSADGGTPQYF.

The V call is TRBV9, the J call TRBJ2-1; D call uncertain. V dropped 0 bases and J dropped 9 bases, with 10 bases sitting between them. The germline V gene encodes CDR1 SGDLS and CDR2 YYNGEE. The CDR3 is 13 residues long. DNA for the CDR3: TGTGCCAGCAGCGTAGCTACGGTCCGTGAGCAGTTCTTC. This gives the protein CASSVATVREQFF.

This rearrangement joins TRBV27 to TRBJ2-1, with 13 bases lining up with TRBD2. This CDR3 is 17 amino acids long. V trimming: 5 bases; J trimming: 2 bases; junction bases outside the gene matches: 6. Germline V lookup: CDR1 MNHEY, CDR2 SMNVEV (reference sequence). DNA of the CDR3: TGTGCCAGCAGTCGCCGACTAGCGGGGGGAGCCTACAATGAGCAGTTCTTC. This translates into CASSRRLAGGAYNEQFF.

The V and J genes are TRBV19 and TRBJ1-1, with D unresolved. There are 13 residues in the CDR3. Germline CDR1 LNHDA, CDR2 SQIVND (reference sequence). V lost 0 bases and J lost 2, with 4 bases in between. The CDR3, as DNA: TGTGCCAGTAGTATAGACAGAAACACTGAAGCTTTCTTT. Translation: CASSIDRNTEAFF.